A single sample gave rise to the 12 T cell receptor beta chains below, sequenced in a study of Graves' ophthalmopathy and Graves' hyperthyroidism. Amplification of TCR beta CDR3 regions used RNA transcripts. After a first-round RT-PCR with HTBI primers, a second-round multiplex PCR was run. TCRdb used MiXCR to reprocess the multiplex PCR reads, holding one entry per CDR3 protein. The sample comprises some 370,000 distinct CDR3 sequences, about 17% of which are singletons, and roughly 2.3% rests with the top ten. The sequencing sample was made of peripheral blood. Receptors originate from an adult woman with stable Graves' hyperthyroidism.

This clonotype was picked up many times. The rearrangement uses TRBV12-3 or TRBV12-4 and TRBJ2-7; TRBD1 matches 11 bases. V was clipped by 1 base and J by 2 bases; unmatched bases: 7. The CDR3 loop spans 17 amino acids. The CDR3 loop reads CASSLVPPGQGAYEQYF. CDR3 nucleotide sequence: TGTGCCAGCAGTTTAGTACCCCCGGGACAGGGGGCCTACGAGCAGTACTTC.

This clonotype was seen many times. This chain joins TRBV5-1 and TRBJ1-2, with a tentative D call TRBD1 (5 bases). This CDR3 spans 14 amino acids. The germline V gene encodes CDR1 SGHRS and CDR2 YFSETQ. The ends were cut back, 0 bases at V and 8 bases at J, with 14 bases in the middle. Here the CDR3 reads CASSLGQSAPGYTF. CDR3 DNA: TGCGCCAGCAGCTTGGGACAGTCAGCCCCCGGCTACACCTTC.

This clonotype was counted many times. The chain couples TRBV10-3 to TRBJ2-7, with TRBD1 as a possible D gene (5 bases). V lost 4 bases, J lost 4 bases, and 11 bases lay in between. Germline V gene sequence: CDR1 ENHRY, CDR2 SYGVKD. The CDR3 has 13 amino acids. CDR3 nucleotide sequence: TGTGCCATCAGTGGGGGCAGGGCGTACGAGCAGTACTTC. This translates into CAISGGRAYEQYF.

This clonotype was picked up many times. V and J are TRBV7-8 and TRBJ2-7; possibly TRBD1 for D (6 bases). Trimming stripped 1 base from V and 6 bases from J, with 10 bases between. The CDR3 contains 13 residues. In germline, CDR1 is SGHVS, CDR2 FQNEAQ. The CDR3 nucleotides read TGTGCCAGCAGCTTAGGAGGGGGTGGCGAGCAGTACTTC. It encodes CASSLGGGGEQYF. Full variable domain (missing parts from reference TRBV7-8 and TRBJ2-7): GAGVSQSPRYKVAKRGQDVALRCDPISGHVSLFWYQQALGQGPEFLTYFQNEAQLDKSGLPSDRFFAERPEGSVSTLKIQRTQQEDSAVYLCASSLGGGGEQYFGPGTRLTVT.

This clonotype was observed a handful of times. The chain has TRBV18 and TRBJ1-3, with D possibly being TRBD1 (6 bases). V was shortened by 2 bases and J by 2 bases, with 10 bases between the two germline ends. The CDR3 spans 15 residues. Germline-derived CDR1 and CDR2 are KGHSH and LQKENI. In DNA, the CDR3 is TGTGCCAGCTCACCAACCGGGACAACTGGAAACACCATATATTTT. This translates into CASSPTGTTGNTIYF.

At least ten counts were recorded for this clonotype. The gene calls are TRBV5-4 and TRBJ2-7; D is possibly TRBD2 (6 bases). Germline CDR1 and CDR2: SGHNT and YYREEE (reference sequence). The CDR3 is 16 residues long. V was pared by 5 bases and J by 4 bases, with 22 bases between. The CDR3, as DNA: TGTGCCAGCAGTTCAGGCGCCGGAGGGCGCGATTACGAGCAGTACTTC. It translates to CASSSGAGGRDYEQYF.

The chain couples TRBV7-8 to TRBJ1-2; no firm D call. V dropped 1 base and J dropped 4 bases, with 10 bases sitting between them. The CDR3 consists of 14 residues. Per germline, CDR1 SGHVS and CDR2 FQNEAQ. The CDR3: CASSLGSSIYGYTF. CDR3 in DNA: TGTGCCAGCAGCTTAGGATCATCAATCTATGGCTACACCTTC.

This clonotype was detected many times. CDR3 sequence reads: CSARLGVGDQPQHF. CDR3 coding DNA: TGCAGTGCTAGATTAGGGGTGGGAGATCAGCCCCAGCATTTT. The chain uses TRBV20-1 and TRBJ1-5; a weak D match, TRBD1 (5 bases). V lost 2 bases, J lost 5 bases, and 13 bases lay in between. The CDR3 loop spans 14 amino acids. Germline loops: CDR1 DFQATT, CDR2 SNEGSKA (reference sequence).

In its sample, this clonotype was seen many times. The CDR3 region is CASSSLGNQPQHF. CDR3 sequence (DNA): TGTGCCAGCAGTTCCCTAGGGAATCAGCCCCAGCATTTT. V is TRBV27 and J is TRBJ1-5; the D is unclear. Trimming left V 4 bases short and J 4 bases short, with 8 bases between. Germline V CDR1 and CDR2: MNHEY, SMNVEV (reference sequence). This CDR3 is 13 amino acids long.

The chain recombines TRBV3-1 with TRBJ2-2, with a possible D match to TRBD2 (5 bases). The germline V and J ends were trimmed by 1 base and 8 bases, with 8 bases remaining between them. This CDR3 is 13 amino acids long. Germline-derived CDR1 and CDR2 are LGHDT and YNNKEL (reference sequence). CDR3 loop: CASSQGGMGELFF. The CDR3 DNA sequence: TGTGCCAGCAGCCAAGGAGGGATGGGGGAGCTGTTTTTT.

This clonotype was counted between two and nine times. V usage is TRBV6-1 and J usage is TRBJ1-5; D perhaps matches TRBD1 (6 bases). Germline V gene data show CDR1 as MNHNS and CDR2 as SASEGT. The V end lost 3 bases, the J end lost 6 bases, and 15 bases lay between the germline ends. This CDR3 is built from 15 residues. CDR3 protein: CASSDDPWGAQPQHF. The CDR3, as DNA: TGTGCCAGCAGTGATGACCCCTGGGGGGCTCAGCCCCAGCATTTT.

This clonotype was seen only a few times. The V gene is TRBV4-3, the J gene TRBJ2-7; D gene uncertain. CDR1 LGHNA and CDR2 YSLEER come from the germline V gene. V was pared by 3 bases and J by 1 base, with 10 bases between. The CDR3 loop spans 14 amino acids. CDR3 nucleotide sequence: TGCGCCAGCAGCCACAATTATATGTCCTACGAGCAGTACTTC. This sequence encodes CASSHNYMSYEQYF.